What follows is one T cell receptor beta chain and its context. Its antigen is unidentified. Produced via immunoSEQ multiplex PCR; TCRdb's table is partial and in-frame only. The data hold about 100,000 clones, with just under 90% observed a single time. This specimen belongs to a study of T cell responses to AZD1222 COVID-19 vaccine. At the level of the study: Pooling of second doses given at about 4 or about 12 weeks was done. Whole-study findings and limits: No repertoire was sampled before or during the peak T cell response, only after it. Following two doses of AZD1222, Spike-specific TCR breadth and depth rose. The donors showed a predominance of white British ancestry and of females, with possible underestimation of clonal diversity.

The CDR3 covers 16 residues. J lost 0 bases, V lost 3 bases, and 7 bases had no gene match. Per the germline V gene, CDR1 is WNHNN and CDR2 is SYGVQD (reference sequence). The source of this sequence is an adult in good health. V and J are TRBV10-1 and TRBJ2-7; TRBD2 matches 8 bases. This specimen was peripheral blood, taken on day 0 of AZD1222 vaccination. The CDR3 DNA reads as TGCGCCAGCAGTGAAACCATAGCGGGGAGCTCCTACGAGCAGTACTTC. The encoded protein is CASSETIAGSSYEQYF.